This TCR beta chain was recovered during a study of Ad26.COV2.S vaccination and SARS-CoV-2 variants. Study-wide background: The study gave Ad26.COV2.S intramuscularly, once or twice 56 days apart. Study-wide results and limits: Reported findings describe substantial breadth in spike-specific CD8+ and CD4+ T cell responses following vaccination. Placebo recipients and vaccine recipients were similar in non-spike TCR breadth.

Only in-frame clones appear in the TCRdb table, and some are missing; sequencing was by immunoSEQ multiplex PCR. This table has approximately 420,000 clones, about nine tenths appearing once. V shed 2 bases, J shed 3 bases, and the junction held 4 bases outside the gene matches. This CDR3 spans 15 amino acids. CDR1 is SGHTA and CDR2 is FQGNSA in the germline V gene. The treatment is: around 19 received Ad26.COV2.S at low or high dose, single or two shots; about 5 received placebo; per-sample allocation not given. It was on day 63 after the first vaccine or placebo injection that samples were taken. This vaccine is an Ad26 vector that expresses the Wuhan-strain SARS-CoV-2 spike. Concerning this clone: Its specificity is unknown.

The input for sequencing was peripheral blood, taken in a trial of Ad26.COV2.S vaccine versus placebo. The chain employs TRBV7-2 and TRBJ2-7, with TRBD2 identical over 10 bases. This clonotype originated in a person between 18 and 60 years old who received the Ad26.COV2.S COVID-19 vaccine or a placebo. The CDR3 DNA is TGTGCCAGCAGCTTAACTCTAGCGGGGGTCTACGAGCAGTACTTC. Translated, it gives CASSLTLAGVYEQYF.